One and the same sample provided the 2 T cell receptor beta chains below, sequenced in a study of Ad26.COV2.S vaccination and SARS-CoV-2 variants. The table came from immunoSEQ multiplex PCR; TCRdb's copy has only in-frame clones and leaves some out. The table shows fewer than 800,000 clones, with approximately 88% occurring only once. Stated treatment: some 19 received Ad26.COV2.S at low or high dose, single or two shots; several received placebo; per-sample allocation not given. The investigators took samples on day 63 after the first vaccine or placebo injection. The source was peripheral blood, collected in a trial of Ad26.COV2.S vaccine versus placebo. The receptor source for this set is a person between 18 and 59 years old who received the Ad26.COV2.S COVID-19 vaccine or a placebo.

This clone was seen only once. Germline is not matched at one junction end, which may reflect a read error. The DNA for the CDR3 is TGTGCCACTAGTGATTACGGATGGAGCACAGATACGCAGTATTTT. This sequence encodes CATSDYGWSTDTQYF. This rearrangement joins TRBV24-1 to TRBJ2-3; D is uncertain. Germline CDR1 is KGHDR and CDR2 is SFDVKD. The CDR3 length is 15 residues.

CDR3 coding DNA: TGTGCCAGTAGGCTGAATCCACTGGGAGGGAGACGGTTCACAGATACGCAGTATTTT. As protein: CASRLNPLGGRRFTDTQYF. The chain links TRBV19 to TRBJ2-3; 7 positions match TRBD2. The V segment lost 6 bases and the J segment 2 bases; nucleotides outside the gene matches: 20. In germline, CDR1 is LNHDA, CDR2 SQIVND (reference sequence). The CDR3 length is 19 residues.